Included here is one T cell receptor (beta chain) sequence, with context. TCRdb keeps only in-frame clones here, not all; method: immunoSEQ multiplex PCR. The data show 90,000 to 110,000 clones, approximately 80% seen once. The sample belongs to a study of blood T cell repertoires in COVID-19. With 6 bases removed from V and 8 bases from J, the gap between germline ends came to 20 bases. This CDR3 contains 15 residues. Germline V CDR1 and CDR2: MNHEY, SVGAGI. This clonotype was obtained from a woman older than 75 with acute or convalescent COVID-19. The sample was peripheral blood. The chain recombines TRBV6-5 with TRBJ2-1, with a weak D call TRBD1 (8 bases). CDR3 DNA sequence: TGTGCCAGCAGCCGAACAGGGGGGGTTTCGGATGAGCAGTTCTTC. Its protein is CASSRTGGVSDEQFF.